The clone carrying this T cell receptor (beta chain) showed up just once. The data are from a study of T cell responses to AZD1222 COVID-19 vaccine. CDR1 and CDR2 (germline): MNHEY, SMNVEV (reference sequence). V lost 4 bases and J 3 bases, leaving 16 bases between the germline ends. The CDR3 is 15 amino acids. Measured with immunoSEQ multiplex PCR; TCRdb has only the in-frame clones, and not every one. The sample records 150,000 to 200,000 clones, 80% to 90% being singletons. The TCR comes from an adult in good health. V gene TRBV27 combines with J gene TRBJ2-7, with D tentatively TRBD2 (7 bases). The starting material was peripheral blood, obtained on day 0 of AZD1222 vaccination. The CDR3 DNA reads TGTGCCAGCAGTTCTAAAGGGGGGGGATACTACGAGCAGTACTTC. This sequence encodes CASSSKGGGYYEQYF.